Each of the 4 T cell receptor beta chains below was sequenced from the same sample in a study of T cell responses to AZD1222 COVID-19 vaccine. Repertoires were generated with immunoSEQ multiplex PCR, while TCRdb's copy carries only in-frame clones and drops some. This sample yields approximately 160,000 clones, of which 85% to 95% are seen a single time; approximately 0.97% belongs to the top ten. The sequences come from peripheral blood, collected on day 0 of AZD1222 vaccination. These receptors were collected from an adult in good health.

On this clone itself: The sample holds other DNA sequences that translate to the same CDR3. The V and J genes are TRBV5-1 and TRBJ1-5, with no clear D. The CDR3 sequence is 15 residues long. V lost 0 bases and J lost 0, with 7 bases in between. The germline gives CDR1 SGHRS, CDR2 YFSETQ. In DNA form, the CDR3 reads TGCGCCAGCAGCTTGGACGGCTATAGCAATCAGCCCCAGCATTTT. Protein sequence: CASSLDGYSNQPQHF. Together with reference TRBV5-1 and TRBJ1-5, the CDR3 gives the full variable domain: KAGVTQTPRYLIKTRGQQVTLSCSPISGHRSVSWYQQTPGQGLQFLFEYFSETQRNKGNFPGRFSGRQFSNSRSEMNVSTLELGDSALYLCASSLDGYSNQPQHFGDGTRLSIL.

V usage is TRBV19 and J usage is TRBJ2-3, with D possibly matching TRBD1 (6 bases). The V gene lost 6 bases and the J gene lost 3 bases, with 10 bases spanning the gap. The CDR3 has 13 residues. Germline-derived CDR1 and CDR2 are LNHDA and SQIVND (reference sequence). The CDR3 nucleotides read TGTGCCAGTAGCCCGACAGGTACAGATACGCAGTATTTT. It is translated as CASSPTGTDTQYF.

This chain joins TRBV30 and TRBJ2-5, with D unresolved. From germline, CDR1 is GTSNPN and CDR2 SVGIG (reference sequence). CDR3 length: 14 amino acids. V was clipped by 0 bases and J by 1 base, with 9 bases between them. As DNA, the CDR3 is TGTGCCTGGAGTGTACTTCCGGTCCAAGAGACCCAGTACTTC. Its protein product is CAWSVLPVQETQYF.

V and J are TRBV13 and TRBJ2-3, with TRBD1 identical over 7 bases. The CDR3 is 14 residues long. The ends lost 8 bases at V and 2 bases at J; junction bases unmatched: 7. From germline, CDR1 is PRHDT and CDR2 FYEKMQ (reference sequence). Here the CDR3 reads CASQADRDTDTQYF. CDR3 nucleotide sequence: TGTGCCAGCCAAGCCGACAGGGACACAGATACGCAGTATTTT.